A selection of T cell receptor beta chains follows, all from one sample in a study of PD-L1 blockade in urothelial cancer. Clones were sequenced by immunoSEQ multiplex PCR, and TCRdb holds only the in-frame ones, with some missing. This table holds fewer than 50,000 clones, less than 85% found once. This sample comprised PBMCs, obtained around atezolizumab (anti-PD-L1) treatment. The receptors here all came from a man between 70 and 80 years old with urothelial cancer. Both conserved end residues are part of each CDR3.

>TRBJ2-7|TRBV7-8
CASSLVSGEFGYEQYF
>TRBJ2-7|TRBV5-5
CASSFGTGYEQYF
>TRBJ2-1|TRBV29-1
CSVRGLFSDSYNEQFF
>TRBJ2-1|TRBV11-1
CASSRKTRLAVNNEQFF
>TRBJ1-3|TRBV5-1
CASSLGGQGLSGNTIYF
>TRBJ2-3|TRBV7-3
CASSLTRSDTQYF
>TRBJ2-1|TRBV7-9
CASSLGGASYNEQFF
>TRBJ2-2|TRBV30
CAWRAGGLSNTGELFF
>TRBJ2-5|TRBV7-6
CASSLEVTSGRETQYF
>TRBJ2-5|TRBV4-1
CASSQEIAGDETQYF
>TRBJ2-3|TRBV10-3
CAISNTRGRADKADTQYF
>TRBJ2-2|TRBV5-4
CASSSGTGHQTGELFF
>TRBJ1-1|TRBV7-9
CASSLEAGYGTEAFF
>TRBJ2-1|TRBV7-2
CASREGGSYNEQFF
>TRBJ1-2|TRBV4-1
CASSPGVWGRGNYGYTF
>TRBJ1-5|TRBV6-1
CASRRGGQENQPQHF
>TRBJ2-7|TRBV28
CASTTHGESSYEQYF
>TRBJ1-2|TRBV28
CASTPAEGAGYGYTF
>TRBJ2-7|TRBV6-5
CASRGVGQGTYEQYF
>TRBJ1-2|TRBV19
CASTKTYSNYGYTF
>TRBJ2-1|TRBV19
CASSFLAGDSYNEQFF
>TRBJ2-5|TRBV11-2
CASSLAGETQYF
>TRBJ2-3|TRBV27
CASSVGTVLTADTQYF
>TRBJ1-3|TRBV19
CASTQGRPGNTIYF
>TRBJ2-3|TRBV19
CASSRGTGADTQYF
>TRBJ2-5|TRBV5-4
CASSLDPEGTQYF
>TRBJ1-4|TRBV19
CASSIDWTATNEKLFF
>TRBJ2-7|TRBV28
CASRAPGGATYEQYF
>TRBJ1-3|TRBV27
CASSYGLAGNTIYF
>TRBJ2-3|TRBV7-3
CASSLNQGLAGDTQYF
>TRBJ1-2|TRBV19
CASSALMTGPKGFYTF
>TRBJ2-2|TRBV5-1
CASSLGQNTGELFF
>TRBJ1-1|TRBV18
CASSPGRGNTEAFF
>TRBJ1-5|TRBV19
CASSILLGGRARGSNQPQHF
>TRBJ2-7|TRBV28
CASRGTGRYEQYF
>TRBJ2-2|TRBV5-1
CASSTLAGDTGELFF
>TRBJ1-2|TRBV5-5
CASSFILGHPDYGYTF
>TRBJ1-5|TRBV27
CASSLGGGYSNQPQHF
>TRBJ2-1|TRBV10-3
CAISEPGLAGPNNEQFF
>TRBJ2-1|TRBV10-3
CAISEPRDRSYNEQFF
>TRBJ2-7|TRBV27
CASSPETGMASEQYF
>TRBJ2-5|TRBV7-8
CASSPHQLTSDQDIQETQYF
>TRBJ2-5|TRBV18
CASSLGQGEGETQYF
>TRBJ1-5|TRBV2
CASSEDGAGNQPQHF
>TRBJ2-7|TRBV28
CASSFRQGWQYF
>TRBJ2-7|TRBV28
CASSFWTSGAPYEQYF
>TRBJ1-2|TRBV6-1
CASTQGAGYGYTF
>TRBJ2-3|TRBV11-3
CASSFGGQDTDTQYF
>TRBJ2-5|TRBV5-6
CASSLTGDQETQYF
>TRBJ2-7|TRBV10-3
CAIARSRPAEQYF
>TRBJ1-2|TRBV5-1
CASSLAMGSGGGYTF
>TRBJ2-2|TRBV11-2
CASSLWPRELFF
>TRBJ2-7|TRBV6-1
CASSEEGTGAYEQYF
>TRBJ1-1|TRBV11-2
CASSPGRGGNTEAFF
>TRBJ2-5|TRBV27
CASSPLTGLAETQYF
>TRBJ1-2|TRBV30
CAWSPTRTGESGYTF
>TRBJ1-1|TRBV27
CASSSGGRVNTEAFF
>TRBJ2-1|TRBV10-1
CASSPGAYNEQFF
>TRBJ2-3|TRBV5-1
CASSLVSGSTADTQYF
>TRBJ2-7|TRBV21-1
CASSSEWREATYEQYF